The source of this T cell receptor beta chain is a study of cytomegalovirus exposure and HLA in healthy donors. PCR employed 60 Vbeta and 13 Jbeta primers. TCRdb's copy holds only in-frame clones and misses some; the assay was immunoSEQ multiplex PCR. This sample yields under 200,000 clones, of which roughly 83% are seen a single time; around 1% belongs to the top ten. This CDR3 region has 13 residues. Trimming took off 0 bases at V and 7 bases at J, with 6 bases between the two ends. Germline V gene sequence: CDR1 MNHNS, CDR2 SASEGT. The sequence derives from a man younger than 45 in good health and CMV-seronegative. The chain combines TRBV6-1 with TRBJ2-2; D uncertain. The sample consisted of PBMCs. The CDR3 reads CASSEASHGELFF. The DNA for the CDR3 is TGTGCCAGCAGTGAAGCGTCCCACGGGGAGCTGTTTTTT.